This TCR beta chain was sequenced during a study of CD8 T cells in ankylosing spondylitis. Study-level results: Enrichment of disease-linked clones was reportedly significant in matched ankylosing spondylitis synovial fluid. Disease-associated clonotypes exhibited CD8+ identity and were relatively infrequent in peripheral blood. Blood from ankylosing spondylitis patients appeared to carry a characteristic roughly eight-variant TCR beta motif. Before this, some motif variants had been reported in reactive arthritis synovial fluid and blood.

Per germline, CDR1 SGHRS and CDR2 YFSETQ. V lost 2 bases and J lost 5; bases outside the gene matches: 4. The CDR3 is made up of 16 amino acids. Quantitative barcoded 5'-RACE was used to prepare TCR beta libraries. In TCRdb, the 5' RACE reads were re-called with MiXCR into one record per CDR3 protein. Here the sample spans about 540,000 distinct CDR3 sequences, roughly 13% being singletons. Concerning this clonotype: Antigen specificity is unknown.

The sequence was obtained from a male donor with ankylosing spondylitis. Input material: blood, either unsorted or a sorted T cell fraction (not recorded which). The chain uses TRBV5-1 and TRBJ1-6; 10 nucleotides match TRBD1. CDR3 loop: CASSFGDRGNNSPLHF. The CDR3 bases are TGCGCCAGCAGCTTCGGGGACAGGGGTAATAATTCACCCCTCCACTTT.